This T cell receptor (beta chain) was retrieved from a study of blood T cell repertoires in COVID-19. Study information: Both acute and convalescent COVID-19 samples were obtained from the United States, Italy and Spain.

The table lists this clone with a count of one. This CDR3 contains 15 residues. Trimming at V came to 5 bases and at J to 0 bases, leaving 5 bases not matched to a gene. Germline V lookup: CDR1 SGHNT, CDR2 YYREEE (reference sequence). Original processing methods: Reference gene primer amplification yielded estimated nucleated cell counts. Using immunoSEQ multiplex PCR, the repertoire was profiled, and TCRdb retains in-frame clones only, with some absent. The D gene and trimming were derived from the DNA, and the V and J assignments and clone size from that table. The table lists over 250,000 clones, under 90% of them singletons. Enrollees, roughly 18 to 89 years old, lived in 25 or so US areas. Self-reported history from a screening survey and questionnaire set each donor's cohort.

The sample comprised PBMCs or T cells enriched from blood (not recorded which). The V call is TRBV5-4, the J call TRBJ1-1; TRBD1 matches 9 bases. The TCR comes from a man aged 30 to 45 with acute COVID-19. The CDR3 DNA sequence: TGTGCCAGCAGACAGGGGGCGACGATGAACACTGAAGCTTTCTTT. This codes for CASRQGATMNTEAFF.